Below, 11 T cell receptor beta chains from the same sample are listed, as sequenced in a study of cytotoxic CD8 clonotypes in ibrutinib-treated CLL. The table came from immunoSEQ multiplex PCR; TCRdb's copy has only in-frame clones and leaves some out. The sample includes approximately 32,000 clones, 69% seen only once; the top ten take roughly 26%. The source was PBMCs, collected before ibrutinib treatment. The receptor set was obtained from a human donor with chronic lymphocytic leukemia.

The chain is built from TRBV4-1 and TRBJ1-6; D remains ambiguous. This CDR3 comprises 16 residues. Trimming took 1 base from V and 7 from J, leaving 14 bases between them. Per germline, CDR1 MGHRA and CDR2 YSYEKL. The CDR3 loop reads CASSQGREAFNSPLHF. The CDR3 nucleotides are TGCGCCAGCAGCCAAGGTAGAGAGGCTTTCAATTCACCCCTCCACTTT.

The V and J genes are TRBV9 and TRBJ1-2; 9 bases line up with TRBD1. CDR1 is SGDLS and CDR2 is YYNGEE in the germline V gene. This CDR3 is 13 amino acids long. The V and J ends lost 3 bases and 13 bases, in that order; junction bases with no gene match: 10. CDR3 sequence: CASSGPGQGWVTF. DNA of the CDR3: TGTGCCAGCAGCGGACCGGGACAGGGATGGGTCACCTTC.

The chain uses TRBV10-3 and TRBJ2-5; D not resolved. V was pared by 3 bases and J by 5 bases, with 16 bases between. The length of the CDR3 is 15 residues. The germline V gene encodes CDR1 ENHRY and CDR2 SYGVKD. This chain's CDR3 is CAISDPPPGRETQYF. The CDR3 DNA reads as TGTGCCATCAGTGATCCCCCGCCTGGGCGGGAGACCCAGTACTTC.

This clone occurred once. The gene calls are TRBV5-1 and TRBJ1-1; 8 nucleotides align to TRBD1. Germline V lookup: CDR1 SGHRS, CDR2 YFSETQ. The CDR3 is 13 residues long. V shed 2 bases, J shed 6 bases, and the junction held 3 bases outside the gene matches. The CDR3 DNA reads TGCGCCAGCAGCTTCGGACAGGGACCTGAAGCTTTCTTT. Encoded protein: CASSFGQGPEAFF.

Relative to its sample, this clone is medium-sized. The CDR3 nucleotides are TGTGCCTGGGAAGACGAAATGCAGAACACTGAAGCTTTCTTT. As protein: CAWEDEMQNTEAFF. This chain connects TRBV30 to TRBJ1-1; D ambiguous. V dropped 5 bases and J dropped 1 base, with 14 bases sitting between them. There are 14 residues in the CDR3. The germline V gene has CDR1 GTSNPN and CDR2 SVGIG (reference sequence).

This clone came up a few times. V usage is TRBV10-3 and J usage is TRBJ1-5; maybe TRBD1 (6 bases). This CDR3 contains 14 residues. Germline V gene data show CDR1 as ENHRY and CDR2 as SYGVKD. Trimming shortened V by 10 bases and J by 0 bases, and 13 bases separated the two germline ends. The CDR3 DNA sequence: TGTGCCACCGGGACATTCGATAGCAATCAGCCCCAGCATTTT. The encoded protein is CATGTFDSNQPQHF.

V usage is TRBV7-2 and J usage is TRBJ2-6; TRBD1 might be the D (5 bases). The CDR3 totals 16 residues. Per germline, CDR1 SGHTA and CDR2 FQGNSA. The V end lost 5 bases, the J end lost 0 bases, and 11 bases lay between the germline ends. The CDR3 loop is CASSRGHLSGANVLTF. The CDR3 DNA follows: TGTGCCAGCAGCCGCGGACACCTCTCTGGGGCCAACGTCCTGACTTTC.

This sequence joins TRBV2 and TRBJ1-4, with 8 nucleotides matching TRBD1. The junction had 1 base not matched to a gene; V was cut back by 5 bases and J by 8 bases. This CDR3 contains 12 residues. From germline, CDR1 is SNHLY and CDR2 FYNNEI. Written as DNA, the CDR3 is TGTGCCAGCAGTAGGGACAGGGAAAAACTGTTTTTT. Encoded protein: CASSRDREKLFF. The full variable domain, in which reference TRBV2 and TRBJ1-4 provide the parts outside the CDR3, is EPEVTQTPSHQVTQMGQEVILRCVPISNHLYFYWYRQILGQKVEFLVSFYNNEISEKSEIFDDQFSVERPDGSNFTLKIRSTKLEDSAMYFCASSRDREKLFFGSGTQLSVL.

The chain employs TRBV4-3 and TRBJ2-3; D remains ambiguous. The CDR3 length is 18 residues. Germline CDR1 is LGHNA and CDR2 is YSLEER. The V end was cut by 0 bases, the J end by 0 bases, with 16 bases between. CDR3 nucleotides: TGCGCCAGCAGCCAAGATTTGGCGGCCAGCACTAGCACAGATACGCAGTATTTT. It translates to CASSQDLAASTSTDTQYF.

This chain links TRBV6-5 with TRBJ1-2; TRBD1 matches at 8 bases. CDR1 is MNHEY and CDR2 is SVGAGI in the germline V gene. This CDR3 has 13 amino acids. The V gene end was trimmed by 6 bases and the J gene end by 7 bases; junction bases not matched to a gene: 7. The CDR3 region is CASRLRQGFGYTF. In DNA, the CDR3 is TGTGCCAGCAGACTTCGACAGGGGTTTGGCTACACCTTC.

The CDR3 loop is CASSPREESYEQYF. The CDR3 DNA follows: TGTGCCAGTAGTCCCCGTGAAGAGTCCTACGAGCAGTACTTC. The chain couples TRBV19 to TRBJ2-7; D gene ambiguous. Trimming took off 5 bases at V and 1 base at J, with 12 bases between the two ends. Germline assignment: CDR1 LNHDA and CDR2 SQIVND (reference sequence). The CDR3 has 14 residues.